This TCR beta chain comes out of a study of T cells in localized non-small cell lung cancer. This CDR3 is built from 13 residues. Germline V gene data show CDR1 as SGHNT and CDR2 as YENEEA. Trimming stripped 3 bases from V and 5 bases from J, with 10 bases between. Note on this clone: Its target is unknown.

Notes on the study in general: Uninvolved adjacent lung had the highest recorded T cell clonality, with tumor below it. Among the top 100 tumor clones, a median about 52 appeared in adjacent lung.

Produced via immunoSEQ multiplex PCR; TCRdb's table is partial and in-frame only. The data contain approximately 70,000 clones, roughly 79% of them singletons. This sequence originates from a man aged 40-75 years with stage II lung adenocarcinoma. The sequencing here drew on PBMCs, taken before any cancer treatment. This chain connects TRBV11-3 to TRBJ2-5; perhaps TRBD2 as D (5 bases). The CDR3 spells CASSFPPGETQYF. CDR3 coding DNA: TGTGCCAGCAGCTTCCCGCCGGGGGAGACCCAGTACTTC.